Following are 10 T cell receptor beta chains from one sample sequenced in a study of cytomegalovirus exposure and HLA in healthy donors. The PCR used 60 Vbeta and 13 Jbeta primers. Sequencing used immunoSEQ multiplex PCR; TCRdb keeps in-frame clones, though not all of them. The data show about 130,000 clones, about three quarters seen once. Material for sequencing was PBMCs. These receptors were taken from a human donor in good health.

The chain is built from TRBV30 and TRBJ1-1, with D maybe TRBD1 (5 bases). Trimming cost V 3 bases and J 0 bases, with 14 bases left between them. The germline gives CDR1 GTSNPN, CDR2 SVGIG (reference sequence). The CDR3 is 15 amino acids. The CDR3 loop is CAWRAAGTLNTEAFF. DNA of the CDR3: TGTGCCTGGAGGGCCGCCGGGACTTTGAACACTGAAGCTTTCTTT.

The chain links TRBV4-3 to TRBJ2-1; TRBD2 is a possible D gene (5 bases). CDR3 length equals 13 residues. Deletions cut 3 bases from V and 5 bases from J, with 8 bases between. Germline CDR1 and CDR2: LGHNA and YSLEER. CDR3 DNA sequence: TGCGCCAGCAGCCACGGGGTTAACAATGAGCAGTTCTTC. This gives the protein CASSHGVNNEQFF.

The chain has TRBV6-5 and TRBJ1-2, with a tentative D call TRBD1 (5 bases). CDR1 MNHEY and CDR2 SVGAGI come from the germline V gene. The V and J ends lost 2 bases and 8 bases respectively, with 18 bases between them. This CDR3 has 15 residues. The CDR3 region is CASSYEGTGSRGYTF. Here the CDR3 DNA reads TGTGCCAGCAGTTACGAAGGCACAGGCTCGAGGGGCTACACCTTC.

The chain joins TRBV5-1 to TRBJ1-2; 7 bases are a match to TRBD1. The CDR3 has 17 amino acids. V was clipped by 4 bases and J by 1 base; unmatched bases: 13. Germline V CDR1 and CDR2: SGHRS, YFSETQ. CDR3 bases: TGCGCCAGCAGCCCGGGGGCACAGGGGCTATTTAACTATGGCTACACCTTC. It codes for CASSPGAQGLFNYGYTF.

This chain uses TRBV7-9 with TRBJ1-4; TRBD1 matches at 10 bases. V shed 11 bases and J 8 bases; nucleotides not matched to a gene: 8. The germline gives CDR1 SEHNR, CDR2 FQNEAQ (reference sequence). The CDR3 is made up of 13 amino acids. The CDR3 loop is CAADRGRGEKLFF. The CDR3 DNA reads as TGTGCCGCCGACAGGGGGCGCGGAGAAAAACTGTTTTTT.

This rearrangement joins TRBV30 to TRBJ1-6; 7 bases map to TRBD1. The junction had 7 bases not matched to a gene; V was cut back by 0 bases and J by 8 bases. The CDR3 spans 15 residues. The germline V gene has CDR1 GTSNPN and CDR2 SVGIG (reference sequence). The DNA of the CDR3 is TGTGCCTGGAGTGTAAGGGGGCGCGGGGATTCACCCCTCCACTTT. Translating it yields CAWSVRGRGDSPLHF.

This rearrangement joins TRBV6-1 to TRBJ2-7; D uncertain. Germline assignment: CDR1 MNHNS and CDR2 SASEGT. The V end lost 2 bases, the J end lost 0 bases, and 8 bases lay between the germline ends. This CDR3 comprises 14 residues. The CDR3 reads CASSEQARSYEQYF. The CDR3 DNA reads TGTGCCAGCAGTGAACAGGCCCGCTCCTACGAGCAGTACTTC.

Points on this clone: A read error may produce the germline difference seen at one junction end. The V gene is TRBV7-9, the J gene TRBJ1-3; 10 positions agree with TRBD1. Germline V lookup: CDR1 SEHNR, CDR2 FQNEAQ (reference sequence). This CDR3 contains 16 residues. The CDR3 nucleotides read TGTTCCAGCAGCCCCTTTGGACAGGGGGAAGGAAACACCATATATTTT. It encodes CSSSPFGQGEGNTIYF.

This chain's CDR3 is CASSLVSGVGTYEQYF. DNA of the CDR3: TGCGCCAGCAGCTTGGTTTCGGGGGTAGGGACCTACGAGCAGTACTTC. The chain carries TRBV5-1 and TRBJ2-7; maybe TRBD2 (6 bases). The CDR3 spans 16 residues. Germline CDR1 SGHRS, CDR2 YFSETQ. Trimming took 0 bases from V and 2 from J, leaving 15 bases between them. The full variable domain, with the rest looked up from reference TRBV5-1 and TRBJ2-7, is KAGVTQTPRYLIKTRGQQVTLSCSPISGHRSVSWYQQTPGQGLQFLFEYFSETQRNKGNFPGRFSGRQFSNSRSEMNVSTLELGDSALYLCASSLVSGVGTYEQYFGPGTRLTVT.

Comment on this clone: The conserved phenylalanine or tryptophan normally closing the CDR3 is absent here, so this likely arose from a read error. The rearrangement joins TRBV28 to TRBJ2-7; 8 bases are shared with TRBD1. Germline V CDR1 and CDR2: MDHEN, SYDVKM. After removal of 10 bases from V and 9 bases from J, the junction contained 23 bases not matched to a gene. The CDR3 runs 16 residues. The CDR3, as DNA: TGTGCCACAAGTCCAGCCCTAGAAACAGGGGGAAAGGGGCAGTACCTC. It yields the protein CATSPALETGGKGQYL.